This TCR beta chain was obtained from a study of blood T cell repertoires in COVID-19. Study as a whole: Material from acute and convalescent COVID-19 was sourced from the United States, Italy and Spain. Nucleic acid was either cDNA or gDNA, and it came from T cells, B-cell-depleted T cells, or PBMCs.

Original processing methods: Estimated nucleated cell counts came from reference gene primer amplification. Profiling relied on immunoSEQ multiplex PCR, and the TCRdb table lists in-frame clones only, not all of them. From that table come the V and J calls and clone size; the DNA was used to work out D and trimming. Here the sample spans roughly 200,000 clones, roughly 88% being singletons. This clone was recorded a few times. This CDR3 spans 19 amino acids. V was clipped by 5 bases and J by 1 base; unmatched bases: 19. Germline loops: CDR1 SQVTM, CDR2 ANQGSEA. This TCR came from a human donor with active or convalescent COVID-19. The donor label of this sample is uncertain. Input material: peripheral blood. This chain connects TRBV29-1 to TRBJ2-3; 9 bases align to TRBD2. Here the CDR3 DNA reads TGCAGCGTTCGAACGGAGGGCGGGAGGGCCAGGTCTGGCACAGATACGCAGTATTTT. Its protein is CSVRTEGGRARSGTDTQYF.